The 17 T cell receptor beta chains below all came from one sample that was sequenced in a study of T cells in Graves' hyperthyroidism and ophthalmopathy. Regions amplified from RNA transcripts were the TCR beta CDR3 regions. Using the HTBI primer set, a first-round RT-PCR was run on the TCR CDR3. TCRdb called the multiplex PCR reads again in MiXCR, with one record for every CDR3 protein. The profile shows 400,000 or so distinct CDR3 sequences, approximately 14% of them singletons. The sample taken for sequencing was blood. The receptors stem from a woman aged 55-70 years with Graves' ophthalmopathy.

This sequence joins TRBV11-2 and TRBJ2-7; 9 nucleotides match TRBD2. V dropped 5 bases and J dropped 3; count of bases not matched to a gene: 8. Germline CDR1 SGHAT, CDR2 FQNNGV. The CDR3 runs to 15 residues. Here the CDR3 reads CASSLQTSGHYEQYF. The CDR3 coding sequence is TGTGCCAGCAGCCTACAGACTAGCGGACACTACGAGCAGTACTTC.

This clonotype was seen many times. The chain employs TRBV5-1 and TRBJ2-1; D remains unclear. V was trimmed by 0 bases and J by 5 bases, leaving 6 bases between them. The CDR3 spans 13 residues. The V gene's germline CDR1 is SGHRS and CDR2 YFSETQ. The CDR3 loop is CASSLDPDNEQFF. Here the CDR3 DNA reads TGCGCCAGCAGCTTGGACCCTGACAATGAGCAGTTCTTC.

The chain has TRBV19 and TRBJ1-5; a weak D match, TRBD1 (5 bases). The CDR3 is 15 amino acids. Germline V gene sequence: CDR1 LNHDA, CDR2 SQIVND (reference sequence). V was trimmed by 7 bases and J by 3 bases, leaving 16 bases between them. CDR3 nucleotides: TGTGCCAGTACTCGGCCGGGGCGGACCAATCAGCCCCAGCATTTT. It translates to CASTRPGRTNQPQHF.

This clonotype was seen at least ten times. The rearrangement joins TRBV2 to TRBJ2-2; TRBD2 agrees at 9 bases. Unmatched junction bases numbered 6, after V lost 0 bases and J lost 4 bases. This CDR3 comprises 17 residues. The germline gives CDR1 SNHLY, CDR2 FYNNEI. The DNA of the CDR3 is TGTGCCAGCAGTGAAGCGAAAGCGGGAGGAGGCACCGGGGAGCTGTTTTTT. Translation: CASSEAKAGGGTGELFF.

CDR3 protein: CATSRDRGQGVHQPQHF. The CDR3 DNA follows: TGTGCCACCAGCAGAGATAGGGGACAGGGGGTCCATCAGCCCCAGCATTTT. The V gene is TRBV15, the J gene TRBJ1-5; TRBD1 agrees at 11 bases. V trimming: 0 bases; J trimming: 5 bases; junction bases outside the gene matches: 6. CDR3 length equals 17 residues. Germline CDR1 reads LNHNV; CDR2 reads YYDKDF (reference sequence).

The table lists this clonotype with many counts. The V and J genes are TRBV19 and TRBJ2-2; the D is unclear. Germline CDR1 is LNHDA and CDR2 is SQIVND (reference sequence). Trimming shortened V by 3 bases and J by 7 bases, and 15 bases separated the two germline ends. CDR3 length: 15 residues. The CDR3 DNA reads TGTGCCAGTAGTATCGCCAGGAGAATTGACGGGGAGCTGTTTTTT. Encoded protein: CASSIARRIDGELFF.

V and J are TRBV6-1 and TRBJ2-3; either TRBD1 or TRBD2 may fit D (5 bases each). V was pared by 6 bases and J by 6 bases, with 13 bases between. Looked up from germline, CDR1 is MNHNS and CDR2 is SASEGT. The CDR3 totals 13 residues. The CDR3 coding sequence is TGTGCCAGCAGCTCTGGGGGTATGGATACGCAGTATTTT. Protein product: CASSSGGMDTQYF.

The chain combines TRBV5-1 with TRBJ2-7; TRBD1 agrees at 11 bases. V lost 5 bases to trimming and J lost 0 bases; unmatched junction nucleotides: 4. This CDR3 is built from 15 residues. Germline V lookup: CDR1 SGHRS, CDR2 YFSETQ. The CDR3 sequence: CASRRDRGASYEQYF. The DNA of the CDR3 is TGCGCCAGCAGGAGGGACAGGGGGGCCTCCTACGAGCAGTACTTC.

The V call is TRBV3-1, the J call TRBJ1-5; no clear D gene. In germline, CDR1 is LGHDT, CDR2 YNNKEL (reference sequence). Trimming stripped 2 bases from V and 0 bases from J, with 8 bases between. This CDR3 is 15 amino acids long. As DNA, the CDR3 is TGTGCCAGCAGCCAAATGCCTAATAGCAATCAGCCCCAGCATTTT. Protein sequence: CASSQMPNSNQPQHF.

This clonotype was observed a few times. The genes are TRBV7-9 and TRBJ2-1; the D is unclear. CDR3 length equals 12 residues. Germline V CDR1 and CDR2: SEHNR, FQNEAQ (reference sequence). V shed 5 bases and J shed 9 bases, with 11 bases lying between them. This CDR3 reads CASSGPHSEQFF. In DNA, the CDR3 is TGTGCCAGCAGCGGGCCCCATAGTGAGCAGTTCTTC.

J is TRBJ1-2 and V is TRBV5-1; the match to TRBD1 covers 10 bases. The CDR3 extends over 15 amino acids. Germline V CDR1 and CDR2: SGHRS, YFSETQ. V shed 0 bases, J shed 2 bases, and the junction held 1 base outside the gene matches. CDR3 bases: TGCGCCAGCAGCTTGGGACAGGGGGCCAACTATGGCTACACCTTC. Translated, it gives CASSLGQGANYGYTF.

This clonotype was found many times. The V gene is TRBV20-1, the J gene TRBJ1-3; perhaps TRBD1 as D (5 bases). The V end lost 1 base, the J end lost 4 bases, and 11 bases lay between the germline ends. Looked up from germline, CDR1 is DFQATT and CDR2 is SNEGSKA (reference sequence). This CDR3 has 14 amino acids. CDR3 protein: CSARVAEGGNTIYF. For the CDR3, the DNA is TGCAGTGCTAGAGTGGCGGAGGGGGGAAACACCATATATTTT.

The chain recombines TRBV20-1 with TRBJ1-6; D perhaps matches TRBD1 (5 bases). Germline CDR1 is DFQATT and CDR2 is SNEGSKA (reference sequence). V lost 3 bases and J 7 bases, leaving 16 bases between the germline ends. The CDR3 sequence is 15 residues long. As DNA, the CDR3 is TGCAGTGCTAGGACGCAGGTGGGGGGGAATTCACCCCTCCACTTT. This codes for CSARTQVGGNSPLHF.

This clonotype showed up many times. This chain links TRBV20-1 with TRBJ2-7; the D is unclear. Trimming took off 0 bases at V and 4 bases at J, with 10 bases between the two ends. The CDR3 totals 13 residues. Germline-derived CDR1 and CDR2 are DFQATT and SNEGSKA (reference sequence). CDR3 loop: CSARDIVRYEQYF. Written as DNA, the CDR3 is TGCAGTGCTAGAGATATCGTACGTTACGAGCAGTACTTC.

This clonotype was counted ten times or more. This chain links TRBV24-1 with TRBJ2-1; a weak D match, TRBD2 (6 bases). CDR3 size: 19 residues. CDR1 and CDR2 (germline): KGHDR, SFDVKD. The germline V and J ends were trimmed by 5 bases and 4 bases, with 26 bases remaining between them. The DNA for the CDR3 is TGTGCCACCAGTGGGTCACTGAGCGGGCATGATAAAGATTACAATGAGCAGTTCTTC. This encodes CATSGSLSGHDKDYNEQFF.

CDR3 sequence reads: CASSSSGRNDNEQFF. The CDR3 DNA reads as TGCGCCAGCAGCTCTAGCGGGAGGAACGACAATGAGCAGTTCTTC. The chain is built from TRBV5-1 and TRBJ2-1, with 11 positions matching TRBD2. The CDR3 consists of 15 residues. CDR1 and CDR2 (germline): SGHRS, YFSETQ. Trimming took 3 bases from V and 5 from J; bases not matched to a gene: 4.

V is TRBV6-1 and J is TRBJ1-1; 8 nucleotides match TRBD1. This CDR3 comprises 15 residues. CDR1 and CDR2 from the germline V gene are MNHNS and SASEGT. J was trimmed by 1 base and V by 5 bases; bases with no gene match: 6. The CDR3 DNA reads as TGTGCCAGCAGTAAGGACAGGGCTTGGAACACTGAAGCTTTCTTT. This encodes CASSKDRAWNTEAFF.